A single sample is the source of the 20 T cell receptor beta chains below, sequenced in a study of T cell changes during pregnancy in multiple sclerosis. Data came from immunoSEQ multiplex PCR; TCRdb stores just in-frame clones and leaves some out. The table lists tens of thousands of clones, around 92% of them singletons. The sequencing here drew on peripheral blood, taken after pregnancy. The receptors here all came from a female donor in good health, enrolled as a control in a pregnancy study.

The V gene is TRBV7-9, the J gene TRBJ1-3; no reliable D call. CDR3 length: 14 residues. CDR1 and CDR2 (germline): SEHNR, FQNEAQ (reference sequence). The V gene lost 2 bases and the J gene lost 2 bases, with 7 bases spanning the gap. The CDR3: CASSLIGTGNTIYF. The CDR3 DNA reads TGTGCCAGCAGCTTAATCGGGACTGGAAACACCATATATTTT.

The rearrangement joins TRBV5-4 to TRBJ2-1; TRBD2 agrees at 8 bases. This CDR3 contains 17 residues. Trimming cost V 3 bases and J 8 bases; bases outside gene matches: 16. Germline V gene sequence: CDR1 SGHNT, CDR2 YYREEE (reference sequence). CDR3 protein: CASSSTGGGGRRDEQFF. The CDR3 DNA reads TGTGCCAGCAGCTCCACTGGGGGCGGGGGGCGGAGGGATGAGCAGTTCTTC. Complete variable domain (other parts from reference TRBV5-4 and TRBJ2-1): ETGVTQSPTHLIKTRGQQVTLRCSSQSGHNTVSWYQQALGQGPQFIFQYYREEENGRGNFPPRFSGLQFPNYSSELNVNALELDDSALYLCASSSTGGGGRRDEQFFGPGTRLTVL.

The sample holds one count of this clone. This rearrangement joins TRBV11-3 to TRBJ1-1; D gene ambiguous. The CDR3 sequence is 13 residues long. The germline CDR1 and CDR2 sequences are SGHNT and YENEEA. The V gene lost 4 bases and the J gene lost 7 bases, with 13 bases spanning the gap. The CDR3 bases are TGTGCCAGCAGCTCTACACTAAACGGTGAAGCTTTCTTT. Amino acids: CASSSTLNGEAFF.

The rearrangement joins TRBV19 to TRBJ1-1; 8 nucleotides agree with TRBD1. This CDR3 is 18 amino acids long. Per the germline V gene, CDR1 is LNHDA and CDR2 is SQIVND (reference sequence). With V trimmed by 6 bases and J by 3 bases, 18 bases remained unmatched. The CDR3 DNA reads as TGTGCCAGTAGCTCCCTTTCAGGGGGCGGGGTAGAGTACACTGAAGCTTTCTTT. Translating gives CASSSLSGGGVEYTEAFF.

The chain joins TRBV9 to TRBJ1-2; 8 bases map to TRBD1. J lost 4 bases, V lost 3 bases, and 8 bases had no gene match. The CDR3 is 15 residues long. The germline V gene has CDR1 SGDLS and CDR2 YYNGEE. CDR3 in amino acids: CASSANRGRPYGYTF. CDR3 DNA: TGTGCCAGCAGCGCGAACAGGGGGAGACCCTATGGCTACACCTTC.

The rearrangement links TRBV6-5 to TRBJ1-2; D is perhaps TRBD1 (5 bases). The germline V and J ends were trimmed by 6 bases and 5 bases, with 19 bases remaining between them. The length of the CDR3 is 15 residues. Germline V gene data show CDR1 as MNHEY and CDR2 as SVGAGI. The CDR3 spells CASRKRGGEEYGYTF. The DNA for the CDR3 is TGTGCCAGCAGAAAACGGGGAGGGGAAGAATATGGCTACACCTTC.

This clone has only a few counts. The J gene is TRBJ1-1, the V gene TRBV15, with D hard to call. The CDR3 spans 15 residues. CDR1 is LNHNV and CDR2 is YYDKDF in the germline V gene (reference sequence). The ends were cut back, 0 bases at V and 1 base at J, with 9 bases in the middle. The DNA for the CDR3 is TGTGCCACCAGCAGAGATTACGGGAGGAACACTGAAGCTTTCTTT. Translation: CATSRDYGRNTEAFF.

In this sample, this clone turned up a few times. This sequence joins TRBV6-4 and TRBJ1-6; possibly TRBD1 for D (6 bases). This CDR3 has 14 residues. Germline loops: CDR1 MRHNA, CDR2 SNTAGT. V was cut by 5 bases and J by 7 bases, with 12 bases left in between. This chain's CDR3 is CASSLTGSNSPLHF. The CDR3, as DNA: TGTGCCAGCAGTCTTACAGGGAGCAATTCACCCCTCCACTTT.

V is TRBV11-2 and J is TRBJ1-4, with D possibly being TRBD1 (5 bases). CDR1 and CDR2 (germline): SGHAT, FQNNGV. The CDR3 is 14 residues long. The V end lost 1 base, the J end lost 5 bases, and 8 bases lay between the germline ends. CDR3 amino acids: CASSLGGGNEKLFF. CDR3 DNA: TGTGCCAGCAGCTTAGGGGGGGGGAATGAAAAACTGTTTTTT.

This clone has just one count. The CDR3 spells CASSLVSLGTDTQYF. The CDR3 DNA follows: TGTGCCAGCAGCTTAGTGAGTCTGGGCACAGATACGCAGTATTTT. The chain has TRBV7-2 and TRBJ2-3; D uncertain. The V and J ends lost 1 base and 1 base respectively, with 9 bases between them. Germline-derived CDR1 and CDR2 are SGHTA and FQGNSA. The CDR3 length is 15 residues.

The rearrangement links TRBV13 to TRBJ2-2; 9 bases line up with TRBD1. Germline V CDR1 and CDR2: PRHDT, FYEKMQ (reference sequence). V dropped 5 bases and J dropped 4; count of bases not matched to a gene: 5. CDR3 length equals 15 residues. The CDR3 region has the DNA TGTGCCAGCAGCCCCGGACAGGGGCGCACCGGGGAGCTGTTTTTT. Its translation: CASSPGQGRTGELFF. The variable domain in full, with the rest retrieved from reference TRBV13 and TRBJ2-2, is AAGVIQSPRHLIKEKRETATLKCYPIPRHDTVYWYQQGPGQDPQFLISFYEKMQSDKGSIPDRFSAQQFSDYHSELNMSSLELGDSALYFCASSPGQGRTGELFFGEGSRLTVL.

The chain combines TRBV29-1 with TRBJ1-1; D possibly corresponds to TRBD1 (5 bases). Germline values: CDR1 SQVTM, CDR2 ANQGSEA. The CDR3 sequence is 13 residues long. V was pared by 6 bases and J by 0 bases, with 11 bases between. The CDR3 reads CSVSGGMNTEAFF. Here the CDR3 DNA reads TGCAGCGTCTCGGGGGGTATGAACACTGAAGCTTTCTTT.

This clone has just a few counts. This chain joins TRBV15 and TRBJ2-7, with 10 bases lining up with TRBD2. The germline CDR1 and CDR2 sequences are LNHNV and YYDKDF (reference sequence). Losses at the gene ends were 0 bases for V and 7 bases for J; bases not matched to a gene: 6. This CDR3 spans 15 amino acids. The CDR3 region is CATSREAGGPEEQYF. The CDR3 region has the DNA TGTGCCACCAGCAGAGAAGCGGGGGGGCCAGAAGAGCAGTACTTC. Together with reference TRBV15 and TRBJ2-7, the CDR3 gives the full variable domain: DAMVIQNPRYQVTQFGKPVTLSCSQTLNHNVMYWYQQKSSQAPKLLFHYYDKDFNNEADTPDNFQSRRPNTSFCFLDIRSPGLGDTAMYLCATSREAGGPEEQYFGPGTRLTVT.

The chain recombines TRBV11-2 with TRBJ1-3; D is uncertain. V was clipped by 5 bases and J by 4 bases, with 18 bases between them. The CDR3 extends over 16 amino acids. Germline V lookup: CDR1 SGHAT, CDR2 FQNNGV. The CDR3: CASSPNSGLAGNTIYF. The CDR3, as DNA: TGTGCCAGCAGCCCAAATTCCGGACTAGCAGGAAACACCATATATTTT.

The chain combines TRBV6-1 with TRBJ2-2; D perhaps matches TRBD1 (6 bases). Trimming took off 4 bases at V and 2 bases at J, with 8 bases between the two ends. Germline CDR1 is MNHNS and CDR2 is SASEGT. The CDR3 sequence is 14 residues long. The CDR3 DNA is TGTGCCAGCAGTGCGACAGGCAACACCGGGGAGCTGTTTTTT. This gives the protein CASSATGNTGELFF.

The chain links TRBV19 to TRBJ1-1; D remains ambiguous. The V and J ends lost 5 bases and 2 bases respectively, with 15 bases between them. Per the germline V gene, CDR1 is LNHDA and CDR2 is SQIVND (reference sequence). The CDR3 extends over 15 amino acids. In nucleotides, the CDR3 is TGTGCCAGTAGTCCTGGCTCGGCGGGTAACACTGAAGCTTTCTTT. Amino acids: CASSPGSAGNTEAFF.

This chain uses TRBV9 with TRBJ1-3, with unresolved D. Germline-derived CDR1 and CDR2 are SGDLS and YYNGEE. V lost 0 bases, J lost 0 bases, and 7 bases lay in between. This CDR3 is built from 15 residues. The CDR3 nucleotides read TGTGCCAGCAGCGTAGGCGGAACCTCTGGAAACACCATATATTTT. It encodes CASSVGGTSGNTIYF. Drawing the rest from reference TRBV9 and TRBJ1-3, the complete variable domain is DSGVTQTPKHLITATGQRVTLRCSPRSGDLSVYWYQQSLDQGLQFLIQYYNGEERAKGNILERFSAQQFPDLHSELNLSSLELGDSALYFCASSVGGTSGNTIYFGEGSWLTVV.

The chain links TRBV19 to TRBJ1-1; D perhaps matches TRBD1 (5 bases). CDR1 and CDR2 from the germline V gene are LNHDA and SQIVND (reference sequence). This CDR3 is built from 14 residues. Trimming stripped 3 bases from V and 3 bases from J, with 11 bases between. CDR3: CASSIGGFYTEAFF. The CDR3 coding sequence is TGTGCCAGTAGTATCGGGGGGTTTTACACTGAAGCTTTCTTT. Full variable domain (missing parts from reference TRBV19 and TRBJ1-1): DGGITQSPKYLFRKEGQNVTLSCEQNLNHDAMYWYRQDPGQGLRLIYYSQIVNDFQKGDIAEGYSVSREKKESFPLTVTSAQKNPTAFYLCASSIGGFYTEAFFGQGTRLTVV.

The V gene is TRBV2, the J gene TRBJ2-3; TRBD2 might be the D (5 bases). Germline V gene lookup returns CDR1 SNHLY and CDR2 FYNNEI. The CDR3 is made up of 13 amino acids. V lost 8 bases and J lost 6, with 15 bases in between. The DNA of the CDR3 is TGTGCCAGCGTCCTTCGGACTGGGGATACGCAGTATTTT. As protein: CASVLRTGDTQYF.

V usage is TRBV9 and J usage is TRBJ2-3; 11 nucleotides agree with TRBD2. The ends lost 0 bases at V and 3 bases at J; junction bases unmatched: 15. Germline V lookup: CDR1 SGDLS, CDR2 YYNGEE. CDR3 length: 20 amino acids. The CDR3 nucleotides are TGTGCCAGCAGCGTAGTCGAGGCTAGCGGGGGGTGGCCCCGAACAGATACGCAGTATTTT. Amino acid sequence: CASSVVEASGGWPRTDTQYF. The variable domain in full, completed from reference TRBV9 and TRBJ2-3, reads DSGVTQTPKHLITATGQRVTLRCSPRSGDLSVYWYQQSLDQGLQFLIQYYNGEERAKGNILERFSAQQFPDLHSELNLSSLELGDSALYFCASSVVEASGGWPRTDTQYFGPGTRLTVL.